Below are 3 T cell receptor beta chains sequenced from a single sample in a study of T cells in Graves' hyperthyroidism and ophthalmopathy. TCR beta CDR3 regions were amplified from RNA. Carried out on the TCR CDR3, a first-round RT-PCR used the HTBI primer set. One entry per CDR3 protein results from TCRdb running MiXCR on the multiplex PCR reads. The sample shows 700,000 or so distinct CDR3 sequences, around 17% of them seen only once. Sequenced: blood. All receptors derive from a man younger than 35 with Graves' hyperthyroidism.

This clonotype was observed a handful of times. The chain employs TRBV2 and TRBJ2-5; TRBD2 matches 8 bases. CDR1 and CDR2 (germline): SNHLY, FYNNEI. The CDR3 consists of 13 residues. V gave up 6 bases and J gave up 3 bases; unmatched junction bases: 3. The CDR3, as DNA: TGTGCCAGCAGATCCGGGAGGGAAGAGACCCAGTACTTC. Amino acids: CASRSGREETQYF.

The genes are TRBV7-3 and TRBJ2-7; 14 bases fit TRBD2. This CDR3 has 17 residues. With V trimmed by 5 bases and J by 1 base, 7 bases remained unmatched. Germline-derived CDR1 and CDR2 are SGHTA and FQGTGA. The CDR3 is CASSPPGLAGDSYEQYF. Written as DNA, the CDR3 is TGTGCCAGCAGCCCTCCGGGACTAGCGGGAGATTCCTACGAGCAGTACTTC.

The CDR3 reads CASSVGAGNEQFF. The CDR3 region has the DNA TGTGCCAGCAGCGTAGGAGCTGGGAATGAGCAGTTCTTC. This chain uses TRBV9 with TRBJ2-1; D ambiguous. Germline CDR1 SGDLS, CDR2 YYNGEE. V was trimmed by 0 bases and J by 7 bases, leaving 8 bases between them. The CDR3 runs 13 residues.